These 10 T cell receptor beta chains came from one sample sequenced in a study of blood T cell repertoires in COVID-19 (dated by TCRdb to about 2020). Libraries were constructed by the immunoSEQ multiplex PCR assay. TCRdb's version of the immuneACCESS table is confined to in-frame rearrangements and falls short of the full clone set. An unresolved V gene accounts for under half of the shortfall where checked; the remainder is of unknown origin. Recorded for this sample are 88,000 or so clones; 86% of them occurred a single time. The top ten constitute approximately 7.2% of the sample. The sequenced sample consisted of peripheral blood. All receptors derive from a man between 60 and 70 years old with acute or convalescent COVID-19.

The chain recombines TRBV19 with TRBJ1-3; D gene uncertain. Trimming took 6 bases from V and 0 from J, leaving 12 bases between them. The CDR3 extends over 15 amino acids. Per the germline V gene, CDR1 is LNHDA and CDR2 is SQIVND (reference sequence). For the CDR3, the DNA is TGTGCCAGTAGGATACAAGCGGTCTCTGGAAACACCATATATTTT. This translates into CASRIQAVSGNTIYF.

V gene TRBV15 combines with J gene TRBJ1-1; 7 nucleotides align to TRBD1. V trimming: 3 bases; J trimming: 1 base; junction bases outside the gene matches: 5. CDR1 is LNHNV, CDR2 YYDKDF, per germline (reference sequence). The CDR3 contains 15 residues. The CDR3 loop reads CATSSGQVPNTEAFF. The CDR3 region has the DNA TGTGCCACCAGCAGCGGACAGGTACCGAACACTGAAGCTTTCTTT.

The rearrangement uses TRBV3-1 (or the pseudogene TRBV3-2) and TRBJ2-6; 8 nucleotides match TRBD1. Losses at the gene ends were 6 bases for V and 0 bases for J; bases not matched to a gene: 7. Germline values: CDR1 LGHDT, CDR2 YNNKEL (reference sequence). The CDR3 extends over 17 amino acids. The CDR3 sequence: CASRRQGKVSGANVLTF. The CDR3 DNA is TGTGCCAGCAGGCGACAGGGGAAGGTCTCTGGGGCCAACGTCCTGACTTTC.

This chain connects TRBV5-1 to TRBJ1-4, with TRBD1 matching over 7 bases. Germline V gene lookup returns CDR1 SGHRS and CDR2 YFSETQ. The V and J ends lost 4 bases and 8 bases, in that order; junction bases with no gene match: 2. This CDR3 is 12 amino acids long. The CDR3 is CASSRTGEKLFF. The CDR3 DNA follows: TGCGCCAGCAGCCGGACAGGAGAAAAACTGTTTTTT.

This sequence joins TRBV5-4 and TRBJ2-1; D possibly corresponds to TRBD2 (7 bases). Trimming left V 4 bases short and J 2 bases short, with 16 bases between. The CDR3 sequence is 16 residues long. Germline CDR1 is SGHNT and CDR2 is YYREEE (reference sequence). CDR3 bases: TGTGCCAGCAGCGGGGGCGGGGCGGGGGCCTACAATGAGCAGTTCTTC. Translating gives CASSGGGAGAYNEQFF. The full variable domain, completed using reference TRBV5-4 and TRBJ2-1, is ETGVTQSPTHLIKTRGQQVTLRCSSQSGHNTVSWYQQALGQGPQFIFQYYREEENGRGNFPPRFSGLQFPNYSSELNVNALELDDSALYLCASSGGGAGAYNEQFFGPGTRLTVL.

In its sample, this clone was seen once. The rearrangement uses TRBV18 and TRBJ2-3; D possibly corresponds to TRBD1 (5 bases). V was clipped by 2 bases and J by 1 base, with 13 bases between them. The CDR3 consists of 16 residues. Germline V gene lookup returns CDR1 KGHSH and CDR2 LQKENI. The chain's CDR3 is CASSPGPGFRTDTQYF. CDR3 nucleotides: TGTGCCAGCTCACCAGGTCCAGGGTTTCGCACAGATACGCAGTATTTT.

The chain couples TRBV19 to TRBJ1-2, with no clear D. The CDR3 has 12 residues. V gave up 4 bases and J gave up 3 bases, with 6 bases separating them. The germline gives CDR1 LNHDA, CDR2 SQIVND (reference sequence). The CDR3 sequence: CASSTDYYGYTF. The CDR3 nucleotides are TGTGCCAGTAGTACAGACTACTATGGCTACACCTTC.

The chain couples TRBV5-1 to TRBJ2-3; D is perhaps TRBD1 (5 bases). Per the germline V gene, CDR1 is SGHRS and CDR2 is YFSETQ. The CDR3 extends over 15 amino acids. The ends were cut back, 0 bases at V and 0 bases at J, with 8 bases in the middle. Here the CDR3 reads CASSLGQLSTDTQYF. The CDR3 coding sequence is TGCGCCAGCAGCTTGGGACAGCTTAGCACAGATACGCAGTATTTT.

This clone was seen a handful of times. The chain links TRBV19 to TRBJ2-5; TRBD1 aligns across 7 bases. This CDR3 comprises 13 residues. Germline V gene data show CDR1 as LNHDA and CDR2 as SQIVND (reference sequence). Unmatched junction bases numbered 6, after V lost 6 bases and J lost 5 bases. CDR3 in DNA: TGTGCCAGTAGAAAACAGGGGTGGGAGACCCAGTACTTC. Amino acid sequence: CASRKQGWETQYF.

This clone was counted between two and nine times. V is TRBV30 and J is TRBJ1-1; D ambiguous. CDR3 size: 10 residues. Trimming pared 8 bases from V and 5 bases from J, leaving 9 bases between. Germline V gene data show CDR1 as GTSNPN and CDR2 as SVGIG (reference sequence). The CDR3: CAVRLTEAFF. The CDR3 region has the DNA TGTGCCGTTCGGTTGACTGAAGCTTTCTTT.